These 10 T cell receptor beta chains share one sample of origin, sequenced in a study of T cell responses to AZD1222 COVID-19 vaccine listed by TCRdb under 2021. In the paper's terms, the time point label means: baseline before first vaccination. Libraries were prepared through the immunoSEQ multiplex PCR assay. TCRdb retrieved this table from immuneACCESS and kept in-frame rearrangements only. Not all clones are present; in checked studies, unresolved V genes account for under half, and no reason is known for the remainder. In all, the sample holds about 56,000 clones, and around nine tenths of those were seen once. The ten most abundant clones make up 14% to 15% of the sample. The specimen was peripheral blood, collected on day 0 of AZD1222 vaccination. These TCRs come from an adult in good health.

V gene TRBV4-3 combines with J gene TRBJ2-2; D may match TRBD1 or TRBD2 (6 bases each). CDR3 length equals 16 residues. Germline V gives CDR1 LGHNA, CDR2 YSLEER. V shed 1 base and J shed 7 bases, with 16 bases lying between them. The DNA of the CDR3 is TGCGCCAGCAGCCAAGGGGGGGCCGCTAACGGCGGGGAGCTGTTTTTT. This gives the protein CASSQGGAANGGELFF.

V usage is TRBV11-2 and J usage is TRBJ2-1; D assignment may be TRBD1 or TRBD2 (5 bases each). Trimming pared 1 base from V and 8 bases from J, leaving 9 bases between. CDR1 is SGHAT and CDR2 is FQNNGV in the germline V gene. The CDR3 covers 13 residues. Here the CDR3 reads CASSLGGMYEQFF. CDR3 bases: TGTGCCAGCAGCTTAGGGGGGATGTATGAGCAGTTCTTC.

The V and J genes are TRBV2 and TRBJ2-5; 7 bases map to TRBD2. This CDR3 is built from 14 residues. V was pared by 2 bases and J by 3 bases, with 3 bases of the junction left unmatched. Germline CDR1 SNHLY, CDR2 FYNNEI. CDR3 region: CASSEIRGEETQYF. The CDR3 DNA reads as TGTGCCAGCAGTGAAATACGGGGGGAAGAGACCCAGTACTTC.

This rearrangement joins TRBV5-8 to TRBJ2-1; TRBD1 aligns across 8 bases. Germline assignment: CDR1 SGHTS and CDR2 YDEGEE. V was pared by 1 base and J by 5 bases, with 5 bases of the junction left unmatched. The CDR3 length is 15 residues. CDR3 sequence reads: CASSLYGQGHNEQFF. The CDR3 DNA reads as TGTGCCAGCAGCTTGTACGGACAGGGCCACAATGAGCAGTTCTTC.

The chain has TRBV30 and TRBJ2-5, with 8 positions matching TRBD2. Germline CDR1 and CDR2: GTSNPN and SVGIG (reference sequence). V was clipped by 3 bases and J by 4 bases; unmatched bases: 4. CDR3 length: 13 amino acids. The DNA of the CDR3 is TGTGCCTGGAGGAGCGGGAGTGGAGAGACCCAGTACTTC. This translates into CAWRSGSGETQYF.

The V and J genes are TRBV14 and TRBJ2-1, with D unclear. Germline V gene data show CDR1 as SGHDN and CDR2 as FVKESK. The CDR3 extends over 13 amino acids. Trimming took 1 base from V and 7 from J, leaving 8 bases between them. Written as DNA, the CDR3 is TGTGCCAGCAGCCAAGTCGCCGGAAATGAGCAGTTCTTC. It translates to CASSQVAGNEQFF.

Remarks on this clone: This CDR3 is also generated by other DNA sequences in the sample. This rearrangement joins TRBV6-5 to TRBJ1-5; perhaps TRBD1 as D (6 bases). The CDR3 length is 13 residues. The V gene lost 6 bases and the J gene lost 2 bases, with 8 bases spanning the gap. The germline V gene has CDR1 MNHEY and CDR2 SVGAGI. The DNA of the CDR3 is TGTGCCAGCAGCCGGACAGGCAATCAGCCCCAGCATTTT. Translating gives CASSRTGNQPQHF.

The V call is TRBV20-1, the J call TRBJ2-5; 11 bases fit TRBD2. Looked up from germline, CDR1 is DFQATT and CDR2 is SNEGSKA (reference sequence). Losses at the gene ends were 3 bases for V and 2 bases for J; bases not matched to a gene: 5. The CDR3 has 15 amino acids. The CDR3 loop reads CSASDPSGRQETQYF. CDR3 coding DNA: TGCAGTGCTAGTGATCCTAGCGGGAGGCAAGAGACCCAGTACTTC.

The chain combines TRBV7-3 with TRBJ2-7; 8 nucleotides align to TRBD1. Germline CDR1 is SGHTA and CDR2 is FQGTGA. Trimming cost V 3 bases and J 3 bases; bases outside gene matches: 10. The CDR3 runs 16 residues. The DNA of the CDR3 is TGTGCCAGCAGCTTCTCCGGACAGGGTGCCTTCTACGAGCAGTACTTC. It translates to CASSFSGQGAFYEQYF.

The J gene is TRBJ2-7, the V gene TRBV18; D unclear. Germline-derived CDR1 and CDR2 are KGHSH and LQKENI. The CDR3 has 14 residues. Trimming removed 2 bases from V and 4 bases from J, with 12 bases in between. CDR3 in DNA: TGTGCCAGCTCACCAGGGGTAGTATTTTACGAGCAGTACTTC. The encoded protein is CASSPGVVFYEQYF.